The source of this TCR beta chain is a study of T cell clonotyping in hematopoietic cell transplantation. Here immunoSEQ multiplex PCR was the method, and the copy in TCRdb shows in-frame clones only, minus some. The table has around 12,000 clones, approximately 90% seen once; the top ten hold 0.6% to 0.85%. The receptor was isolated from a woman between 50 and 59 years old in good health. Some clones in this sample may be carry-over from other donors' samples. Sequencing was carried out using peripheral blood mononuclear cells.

Here the CDR3 reads CASSDPHRNNEQFF. The DNA of the CDR3 is TGTGCCAGCAGTGACCCACACCGGAACAATGAGCAGTTCTTC. J is TRBJ2-1 and V is TRBV2; no clear D gene. With 3 bases removed from V and 5 bases from J, the gap between germline ends came to 11 bases. The germline V gene has CDR1 SNHLY and CDR2 FYNNEI. The length of the CDR3 is 14 residues. Together with reference TRBV2 and TRBJ2-1, the CDR3 gives the full variable domain: EPEVTQTPSHQVTQMGQEVILRCVPISNHLYFYWYRQILGQKVEFLVSFYNNEISEKSEIFDDQFSVERPDGSNFTLKIRSTKLEDSAMYFCASSDPHRNNEQFFGPGTRLTVL.